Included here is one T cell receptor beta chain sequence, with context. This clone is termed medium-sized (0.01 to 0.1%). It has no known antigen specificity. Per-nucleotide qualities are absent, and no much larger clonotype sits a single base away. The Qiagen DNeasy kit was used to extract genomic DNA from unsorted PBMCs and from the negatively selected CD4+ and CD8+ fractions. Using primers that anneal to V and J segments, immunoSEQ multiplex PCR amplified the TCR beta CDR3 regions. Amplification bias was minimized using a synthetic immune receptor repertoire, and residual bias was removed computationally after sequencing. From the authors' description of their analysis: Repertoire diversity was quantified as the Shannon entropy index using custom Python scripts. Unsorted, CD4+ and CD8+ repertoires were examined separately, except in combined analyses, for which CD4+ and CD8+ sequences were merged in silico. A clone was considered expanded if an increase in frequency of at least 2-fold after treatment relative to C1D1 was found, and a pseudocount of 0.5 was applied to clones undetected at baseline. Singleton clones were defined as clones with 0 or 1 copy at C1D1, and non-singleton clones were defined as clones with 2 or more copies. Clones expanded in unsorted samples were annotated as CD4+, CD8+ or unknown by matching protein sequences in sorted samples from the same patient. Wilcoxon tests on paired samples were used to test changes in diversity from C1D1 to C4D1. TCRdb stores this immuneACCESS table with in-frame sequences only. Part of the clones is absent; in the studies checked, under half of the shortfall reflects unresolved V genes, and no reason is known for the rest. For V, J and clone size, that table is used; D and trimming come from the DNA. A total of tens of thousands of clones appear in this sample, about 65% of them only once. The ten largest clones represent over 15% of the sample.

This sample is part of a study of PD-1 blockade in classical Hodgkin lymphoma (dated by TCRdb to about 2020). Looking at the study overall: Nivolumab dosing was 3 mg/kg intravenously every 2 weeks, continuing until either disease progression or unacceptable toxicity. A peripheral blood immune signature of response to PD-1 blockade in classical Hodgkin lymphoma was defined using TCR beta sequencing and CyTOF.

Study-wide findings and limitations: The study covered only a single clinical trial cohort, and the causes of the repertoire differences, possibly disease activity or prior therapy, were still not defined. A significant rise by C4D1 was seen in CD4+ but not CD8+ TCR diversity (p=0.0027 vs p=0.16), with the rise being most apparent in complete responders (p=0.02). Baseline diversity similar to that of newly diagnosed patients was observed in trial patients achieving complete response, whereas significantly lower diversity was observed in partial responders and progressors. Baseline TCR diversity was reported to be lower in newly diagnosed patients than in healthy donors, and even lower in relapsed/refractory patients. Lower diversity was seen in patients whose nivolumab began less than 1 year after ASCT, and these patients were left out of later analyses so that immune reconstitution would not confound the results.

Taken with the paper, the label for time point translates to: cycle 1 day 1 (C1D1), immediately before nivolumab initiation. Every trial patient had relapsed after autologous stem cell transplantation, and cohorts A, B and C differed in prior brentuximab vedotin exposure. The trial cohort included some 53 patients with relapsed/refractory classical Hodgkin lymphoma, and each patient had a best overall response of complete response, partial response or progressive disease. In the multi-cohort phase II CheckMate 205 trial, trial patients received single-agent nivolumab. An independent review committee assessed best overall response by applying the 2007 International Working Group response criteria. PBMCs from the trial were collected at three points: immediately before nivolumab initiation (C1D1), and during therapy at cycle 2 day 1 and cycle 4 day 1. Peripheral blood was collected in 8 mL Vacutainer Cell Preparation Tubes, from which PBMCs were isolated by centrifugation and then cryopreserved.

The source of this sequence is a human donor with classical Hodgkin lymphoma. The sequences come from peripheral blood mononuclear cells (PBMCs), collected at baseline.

The bases read TGTGCCAGTAGTTTCGGACAATCTGGAAACACCATATATTTT. Its protein reads: CASSFGQSGNTIYF. The rearranged segments are TRBV19 and TRBJ1-3, with TRBD1 perhaps the D gene, on 5 matching bases. From the cysteine through the phenylalanine, the CDR3 covers 14 amino acids. The read is trimmed to its CDR3 DNA, 42 bases read in frame from base 1. Taken from the germline V gene (reference sequence), the CDR1 and CDR2 loops are LNHDA and SQIVND. The V and J ends are trimmed by 5 bases and 1 base, leaving 9 bases between them.